Listed here are 2 T cell receptor beta chains from one sample, sequenced in a study of shared clonotypes between healthy human individuals. TCRdb's copy holds only in-frame clones and misses some; the assay was immunoSEQ multiplex PCR. This sample carries some 630,000 clones, about 78% of them seen once, and the ten largest clones take around 2%. Sequenced: memory CD4+ T cells sorted from blood. Specified subset: CD45RA-negative fraction. These receptors all come from a woman in her 30s in good health.

Points on this clone: The sample holds other DNA sequences that translate to the same CDR3. The V call is TRBV5-1, the J call TRBJ1-5, with 9 positions matching TRBD1. V dropped 0 bases and J dropped 6; count of bases not matched to a gene: 1. Germline V gene data show CDR1 as SGHRS and CDR2 as YFSETQ. This CDR3 spans 14 amino acids. CDR3 DNA sequence: TGCGCCAGCAGCTTGGGGACAGGGGCTCAGCCCCAGCATTTT. Its translation: CASSLGTGAQPQHF.

The chain employs TRBV5-1 and TRBJ2-7; no definite D call. CDR1 is SGHRS and CDR2 is YFSETQ in the germline V gene. The germline V and J ends were trimmed by 2 bases and 6 bases, with 15 bases remaining between them. CDR3 length: 14 amino acids. CDR3 in DNA: TGCGCCAGCAGCTTTATGCGGAAGCGTTCCGAGCAGTACTTC. This codes for CASSFMRKRSEQYF.